These 32 T cell receptor beta chains were sequenced from one sample in a study of glioma-infiltrating T cells after dendritic cell vaccination. This table comes from immunoSEQ multiplex PCR, and its TCRdb copy is limited to in-frame clones, with some not included. The sample includes some 70,000 clones, roughly 80% seen only once; the top ten take about 10%. The specimen was blood, collected before dendritic cell vaccination. These receptors all come from a human donor with glioblastoma.

CDR3 protein: CASSPPETDNTEAFF. The CDR3 DNA reads TGTGCCAGCAGCCCCCCGGAGACAGATAACACTGAAGCTTTCTTT. The rearrangement joins TRBV5-6 to TRBJ1-1; a weak D match, TRBD1 (5 bases). Germline lookup yields CDR1 SGHDT and CDR2 YYEEEE. V was pared by 4 bases and J by 2 bases, with 15 bases between. The CDR3 contains 15 residues.

The V gene is TRBV1, the J gene TRBJ2-4; the table's D call, TRBD2, has no DNA check behind it. TRBV1 is a known pseudogene. This CDR3 spans 18 amino acids. CDR3 nucleotides: TGCACCAGCAGCCAAGATGCGGGACTAGCGGGGCCGGGGGACATTCAGTACTTC. Amino acids: CTSSQDAGLAGPGDIQYF.

The rearrangement joins TRBV29-1 to TRBJ2-7; perhaps TRBD1 as D (5 bases). Germline V gene lookup returns CDR1 SQVTM and CDR2 ANQGSEA. The CDR3 sequence is 11 residues long. The germline V and J ends were trimmed by 4 bases and 3 bases, with 7 bases remaining between them. The CDR3 nucleotides are TGCAGCGTTGCGACAGTCTACGAGCAGTACTTC. Translating it yields CSVATVYEQYF.

The chain has TRBV10-2 and TRBJ2-7, with D perhaps TRBD1 (5 bases). Trimming pared 4 bases from V and 6 bases from J, leaving 10 bases between. The CDR3 runs 12 residues. Looked up from germline, CDR1 is WSHSY and CDR2 is SAAADI. In nucleotides, the CDR3 is TGCGCCAGCAGTGGTGGACACCGCGAGCAGTACTTC. Translating gives CASSGGHREQYF.

The CDR3 reads CASSRTGGRGEKLFF. For the CDR3, the DNA is TGCGCCAGCAGCCGGACAGGGGGACGGGGGGAAAAACTGTTTTTT. The V call is TRBV5-1, the J call TRBJ1-4; 10 bases are shared with TRBD1. The V gene end was trimmed by 4 bases and the J gene end by 8 bases; junction bases not matched to a gene: 8. This CDR3 region has 15 residues. Germline V gene lookup returns CDR1 SGHRS and CDR2 YFSETQ.

The chain couples TRBV19 to TRBJ2-7, with TRBD1 identical over 7 bases. This CDR3 contains 15 residues. Trimming at V came to 1 base and at J to 2 bases, leaving 5 bases not matched to a gene. The germline V gene encodes CDR1 LNHDA and CDR2 SQIVND (reference sequence). For the CDR3, the DNA is TGTGCCAGTAGTATAGGAATGACAGGGACCTACGAGCAGTACTTC. The encoded protein is CASSIGMTGTYEQYF.

This chain connects TRBV5-5 to TRBJ2-7; 7 bases map to TRBD2. The germline V gene encodes CDR1 SGHKS and CDR2 YYEKEE (reference sequence). The V gene end was trimmed by 4 bases and the J gene end by 1 base; junction bases not matched to a gene: 8. This CDR3 has 15 amino acids. In DNA, the CDR3 is TGTGCCAGCAGCGCCGCGGGGGATCCTTCCTACGAGCAGTACTTC. Protein sequence: CASSAAGDPSYEQYF.

This chain links TRBV19 with TRBJ1-1; D may be TRBD1 (6 bases). This CDR3 contains 14 residues. CDR1 and CDR2 (germline): LNHDA, SQIVND (reference sequence). V lost 8 bases, J lost 1 base, and 14 bases lay in between. The CDR3 here is CASSTKGGNTEAFF. CDR3 nucleotides: TGTGCCAGTTCCACCAAAGGGGGGAACACTGAAGCTTTCTTT.

The chain links TRBV28 to TRBJ2-3; 12 bases agree with TRBD2. V trimming: 5 bases; J trimming: 2 bases; junction bases outside the gene matches: 5. CDR3 length equals 16 residues. Germline loops: CDR1 MDHEN, CDR2 SYDVKM. CDR3 nucleotide sequence: TGTGCCAGCAGTACCGGGACTAGCGGGTTCACAGATACGCAGTATTTT. It translates to CASSTGTSGFTDTQYF.

This clone occurred a few times. The J gene is TRBJ2-5, the V gene TRBV29-1, with TRBD2 identical over 16 bases. The V and J ends lost 5 bases and 6 bases, in that order; junction bases with no gene match: 9. The CDR3 is 16 amino acids. Looked up from germline, CDR1 is SQVTM and CDR2 is ANQGSEA. The CDR3 here is CSVPGTSGGALKTQYF. In DNA form, the CDR3 reads TGCAGCGTTCCCGGGACTAGCGGGGGGGCCTTAAAGACCCAGTACTTC.

CDR3 residues: CASSPGTGGAETQYF. CDR3 bases: TGCGCCAGCAGCCCAGGGACAGGAGGGGCGGAGACCCAGTACTTC. V and J are TRBV5-1 and TRBJ2-5, with 8 bases fitting TRBD1. The CDR3 totals 15 residues. Looked up from germline, CDR1 is SGHRS and CDR2 is YFSETQ. V lost 4 bases, J lost 5 bases, and 10 bases stayed unmatched.

This rearrangement joins TRBV10-2 to TRBJ1-2; D call uncertain. The CDR3 contains 13 residues. The germline gives CDR1 WSHSY, CDR2 SAAADI. Between the trimmed V and J ends, which lost 0 bases and 3 bases, there was a span of 5 bases. The CDR3 loop is CASSESTHYGYTF. DNA of the CDR3: TGCGCCAGCAGTGAGTCTACACACTATGGCTACACCTTC.

V usage is TRBV5-6 and J usage is TRBJ2-5; 10 nucleotides line up with TRBD2. The V segment lost 2 bases and the J segment 0 bases; nucleotides outside the gene matches: 7. CDR3 length: 17 residues. The germline CDR1 and CDR2 sequences are SGHDT and YYEEEE. Here the CDR3 DNA reads TGTGCCAGCAGCTTTACAACTAGCGGGGTATACCAAGAGACCCAGTACTTC. This translates into CASSFTTSGVYQETQYF.

This clone was observed a handful of times. The chain uses TRBV19 and TRBJ1-1; D might be TRBD1 (5 bases). From germline, CDR1 is LNHDA and CDR2 SQIVND (reference sequence). Trimming pared 5 bases from V and 10 bases from J, leaving 17 bases between. This CDR3 has 13 residues. Written as DNA, the CDR3 is TGTGCCAGTAGTCCGGGACTAAAAAGCTCAGCTTTCTTT. Residues: CASSPGLKSSAFF.

The chain links TRBV18 to TRBJ2-5, with 11 positions matching TRBD2. Unmatched junction bases numbered 6, after V lost 3 bases and J lost 3 bases. The CDR3 contains 16 residues. The germline CDR1 and CDR2 sequences are KGHSH and LQKENI. Written as DNA, the CDR3 is TGTGCCAGCTCACCTCAGACTAGCGGGGCGAAAGAGACCCAGTACTTC. Amino acid sequence: CASSPQTSGAKETQYF.

V and J are TRBV5-1 and TRBJ2-1; 11 nucleotides match TRBD2. The CDR3 runs to 16 residues. V shed 4 bases and J 0 bases; nucleotides not matched to a gene: 3. Germline CDR1 and CDR2: SGHRS and YFSETQ. CDR3 protein: CASSDTSGGSYNEQFF. The CDR3, as DNA: TGCGCCAGCAGCGATACTAGCGGGGGCTCCTACAATGAGCAGTTCTTC.

The V and J genes are TRBV28 and TRBJ2-7; D might be TRBD2 (6 bases). There are 14 residues in the CDR3. Germline loops: CDR1 MDHEN, CDR2 SYDVKM. Trimming removed 3 bases from V and 0 bases from J, with 9 bases in between. This CDR3 is CASSLEGNSYEQYF. CDR3 DNA: TGTGCCAGCAGTTTGGAGGGGAACTCCTACGAGCAGTACTTC.

This chain connects TRBV6-1 to TRBJ2-7; D possibly corresponds to TRBD2 (5 bases). Trimming removed 8 bases from V and 6 bases from J, with 20 bases in between. CDR1 and CDR2 (germline): MNHNS, SASEGT. CDR3 size: 14 residues. CDR3 region: CASGYGESIPEQYF. For the CDR3, the DNA is TGTGCCAGCGGGTACGGGGAGTCAATTCCCGAGCAGTACTTC.

The CDR3 coding sequence is TGCGCCAGCAGCTTGGATCCAGGGGCGGGTTCTGGAAACACCATATATTTT. It codes for CASSLDPGAGSGNTIYF. V is TRBV5-1 and J is TRBJ1-3; possible D gene TRBD1, 6 bases. With 0 bases removed from V and 1 base from J, the gap between germline ends came to 14 bases. CDR1 is SGHRS and CDR2 is YFSETQ in the germline V gene. The CDR3 spans 17 residues.

CDR3 coding DNA: TGTGCCAGCAGCTTGGCCGGGGGGAGGGGAGAGACCCAGTACTTC. It is translated as CASSLAGGRGETQYF. The chain couples TRBV5-4 to TRBJ2-5, with TRBD2 matching 7 bases. The germline V gene has CDR1 SGHNT and CDR2 YYREEE (reference sequence). The CDR3 runs to 15 residues. With 0 bases clipped from V and 4 bases from J, the junction kept 6 bases outside the gene matches.

This clone is a singleton in its sample. The gene calls are TRBV7-9 and TRBJ1-1; D is unresolved. CDR3 length: 11 residues. The germline gives CDR1 SEHNR, CDR2 FQNEAQ (reference sequence). Trimming cost V 5 bases and J 5 bases, with 6 bases left between them. The CDR3 sequence: CASSPRTEAFF. In DNA, the CDR3 is TGTGCCAGCAGCCCTCGGACTGAAGCTTTCTTT.

The rearrangement links TRBV9 to TRBJ2-7; tentative D call: TRBD2 (5 bases). The germline V and J ends were trimmed by 4 bases and 0 bases, with 14 bases remaining between them. Germline CDR1 SGDLS, CDR2 YYNGEE. This CDR3 is built from 15 residues. CDR3 sequence: CASSLTDWPSYEQYF. CDR3 DNA sequence: TGTGCCAGCAGCCTCACGGACTGGCCCTCCTACGAGCAGTACTTC.

The genes are TRBV5-1 and TRBJ2-7; D gene ambiguous. The CDR3 spans 14 residues. Germline CDR1 is SGHRS and CDR2 is YFSETQ. Trimming removed 6 bases from V and 0 bases from J, with 13 bases in between. CDR3 region: CASKAGLGSYEQYF. Written as DNA, the CDR3 is TGCGCCAGCAAGGCAGGTTTGGGCTCCTACGAGCAGTACTTC.

The J gene is TRBJ2-7, the V gene TRBV6-1, with D hard to call. There are 13 residues in the CDR3. The V end was cut by 5 bases, the J end by 2 bases, with 10 bases between. Germline loops: CDR1 MNHNS, CDR2 SASEGT. The CDR3 spells CASSSSYAYEQYF. CDR3 DNA sequence: TGTGCCAGCAGTTCGTCGTATGCCTACGAGCAGTACTTC.

This clone was recorded once. The chain combines TRBV11-2 with TRBJ2-1; 12 bases agree with TRBD2. This CDR3 comprises 18 residues. CDR1 is SGHAT and CDR2 is FQNNGV in the germline V gene. The ends lost 2 bases at V and 4 bases at J; junction bases unmatched: 9. The DNA for the CDR3 is TGTGCCAGCAGCTTAACCCCCTCGACTAGCGGGGGATACAATGAGCAGTTCTTC. As protein: CASSLTPSTSGGYNEQFF. The variable domain in full, with the rest retrieved from reference TRBV11-2 and TRBJ2-1, is EAGVAQSPRYKIIEKRQSVAFWCNPISGHATLYWYQQILGQGPKLLIQFQNNGVVDDSQLPKDRFSAERLKGVDSTLKIQPAKLEDSAVYLCASSLTPSTSGGYNEQFFGPGTRLTVL.

A single count supports this clone. The chain joins TRBV25-1 to TRBJ1-6; D gene ambiguous. The CDR3 contains 14 residues. Trimming took off 4 bases at V and 7 bases at J, with 11 bases between the two ends. CDR1 is MGHDK and CDR2 is SYGVNS in the germline V gene. CDR3 in DNA: TGTGCCAGCAGTGTACCACAGCCCAATTCACCCCTCCACTTT. This encodes CASSVPQPNSPLHF. Full variable domain (outside the CDR3, taken from reference TRBV25-1 and TRBJ1-6): EADIYQTPRYLVIGTGKKITLECSQTMGHDKMYWYQQDPGMELHLIHYSYGVNSTEKGDLSSESTVSRIRTEHFPLTLESARPSHTSQYLCASSVPQPNSPLHFGNGTRLTVT.

The chain couples TRBV7-8 to TRBJ1-6; TRBD1 matches at 9 bases. This CDR3 spans 16 amino acids. CDR1 is SGHVS, CDR2 FQNEAQ, per germline. Trimming took 5 bases from V and 7 from J; bases not matched to a gene: 9. CDR3 in amino acids: CASSTRGTGYNSPLHF. CDR3 DNA: TGTGCCAGCAGCACAAGGGGGACAGGGTACAATTCACCCCTCCACTTT.

This clone came up a few times. The V gene is TRBV5-1, the J gene TRBJ2-1, with D possibly being TRBD2 (5 bases). CDR3 length: 14 amino acids. The V end lost 4 bases, the J end lost 8 bases, and 16 bases lay between the germline ends. CDR1 is SGHRS, CDR2 YFSETQ, per germline. CDR3 DNA sequence: TGCGCCAGCAGCCCCACCGGGGTTTCGGATGAGCAGTTCTTC. It codes for CASSPTGVSDEQFF.

The chain combines TRBV7-9 with TRBJ2-5, with 8 bases matching TRBD2. The CDR3 runs to 13 residues. CDR1 and CDR2 (germline): SEHNR, FQNEAQ (reference sequence). With V trimmed by 8 bases and J by 0 bases, 2 bases remained unmatched. The CDR3 loop is CASQRGYQETQYF. In nucleotides, the CDR3 is TGTGCCAGCCAGCGGGGGTACCAAGAGACCCAGTACTTC.

This chain connects TRBV5-1 to TRBJ2-7; D might be TRBD1 (6 bases). Germline values: CDR1 SGHRS, CDR2 YFSETQ. The CDR3 consists of 14 residues. The V and J ends lost 6 bases and 6 bases respectively, with 19 bases between them. The CDR3 DNA is TGCGCCAGCACCCGGGACATGGCAGGATCCGAGCAGTACTTC. Its protein is CASTRDMAGSEQYF. The whole variable domain, filled in from reference TRBV5-1 and TRBJ2-7, reads KAGVTQTPRYLIKTRGQQVTLSCSPISGHRSVSWYQQTPGQGLQFLFEYFSETQRNKGNFPGRFSGRQFSNSRSEMNVSTLELGDSALYLCASTRDMAGSEQYFGPGTRLTVT.

The rearrangement links TRBV7-2 to TRBJ1-2; D unclear. The CDR3 is 14 residues long. With 1 base removed from V and 3 bases from J, the gap between germline ends came to 9 bases. Germline lookup yields CDR1 SGHTA and CDR2 FQGNSA. The CDR3 DNA reads TGTGCCAGCAGCTTAGTAGGCAGGCACTATGGCTACACCTTC. Protein product: CASSLVGRHYGYTF.

This sequence joins TRBV18 and TRBJ2-7; D might be TRBD2 (5 bases). This CDR3 comprises 13 residues. V lost 3 bases and J 5 bases, leaving 11 bases between the germline ends. CDR1 is KGHSH and CDR2 is LQKENI in the germline V gene. In nucleotides, the CDR3 is TGTGCCAGCTCACCGCCGTTCGGGAACGAGCAGTACTTC. It encodes CASSPPFGNEQYF.